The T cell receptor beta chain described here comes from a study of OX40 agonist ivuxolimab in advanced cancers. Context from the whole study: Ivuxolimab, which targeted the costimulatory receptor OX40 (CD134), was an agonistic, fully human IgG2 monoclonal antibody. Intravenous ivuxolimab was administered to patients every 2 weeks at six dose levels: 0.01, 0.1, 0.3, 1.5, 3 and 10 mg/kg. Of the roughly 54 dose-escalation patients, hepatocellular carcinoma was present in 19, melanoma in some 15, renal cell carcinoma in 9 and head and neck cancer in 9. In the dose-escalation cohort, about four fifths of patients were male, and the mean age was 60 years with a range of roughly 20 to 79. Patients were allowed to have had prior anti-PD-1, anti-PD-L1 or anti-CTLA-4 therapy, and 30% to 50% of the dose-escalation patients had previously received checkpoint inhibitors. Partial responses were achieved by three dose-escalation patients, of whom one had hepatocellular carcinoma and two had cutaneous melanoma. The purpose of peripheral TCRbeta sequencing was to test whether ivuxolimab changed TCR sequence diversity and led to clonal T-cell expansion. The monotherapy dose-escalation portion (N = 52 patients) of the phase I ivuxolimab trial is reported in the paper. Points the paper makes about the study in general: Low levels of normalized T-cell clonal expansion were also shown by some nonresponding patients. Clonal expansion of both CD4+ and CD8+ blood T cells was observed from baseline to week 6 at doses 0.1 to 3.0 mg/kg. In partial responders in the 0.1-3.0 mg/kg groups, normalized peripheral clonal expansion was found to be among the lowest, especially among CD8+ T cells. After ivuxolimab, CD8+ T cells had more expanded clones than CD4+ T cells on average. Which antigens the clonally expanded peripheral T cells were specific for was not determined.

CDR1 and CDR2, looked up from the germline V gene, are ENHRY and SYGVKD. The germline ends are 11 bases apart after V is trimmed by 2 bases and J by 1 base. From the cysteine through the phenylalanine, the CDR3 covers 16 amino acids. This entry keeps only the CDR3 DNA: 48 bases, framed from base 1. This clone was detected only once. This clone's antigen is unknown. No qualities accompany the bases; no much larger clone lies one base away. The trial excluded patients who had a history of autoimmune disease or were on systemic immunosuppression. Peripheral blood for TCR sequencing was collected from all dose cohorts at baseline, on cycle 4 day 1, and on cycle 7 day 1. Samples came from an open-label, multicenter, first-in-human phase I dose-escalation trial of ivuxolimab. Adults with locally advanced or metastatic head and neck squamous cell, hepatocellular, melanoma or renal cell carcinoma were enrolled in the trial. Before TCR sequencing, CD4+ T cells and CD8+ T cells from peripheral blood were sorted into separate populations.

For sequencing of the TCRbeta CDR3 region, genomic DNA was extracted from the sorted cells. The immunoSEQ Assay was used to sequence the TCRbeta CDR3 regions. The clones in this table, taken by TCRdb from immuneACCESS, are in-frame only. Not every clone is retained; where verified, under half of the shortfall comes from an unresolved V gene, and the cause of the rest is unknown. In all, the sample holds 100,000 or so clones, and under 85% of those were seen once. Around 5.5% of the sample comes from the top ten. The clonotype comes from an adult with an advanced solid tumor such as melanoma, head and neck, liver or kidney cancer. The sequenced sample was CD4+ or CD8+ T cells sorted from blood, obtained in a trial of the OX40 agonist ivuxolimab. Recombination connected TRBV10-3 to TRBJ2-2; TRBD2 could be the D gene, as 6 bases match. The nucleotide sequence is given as TGTGCCATCAGTGAGGGTTGGGACTTGAACACCGGGGAGCTGTTTTTT. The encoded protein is CAISEGWDLNTGELFF.